There are a few counts of the clone carrying this T cell receptor (beta chain). Antigen specificity is unknown. The sample comes from a study of blood T cells in healthy people across ages. J gave up 1 base and V 2 bases, and 5 bases lay outside the gene matches. This CDR3 has 16 residues. CDR1 and CDR2 (germline): MNHEY, SVGEGT. A J-beta primer mix and a sample-barcoded 5' primer were used in a second PCR of about 7 to 12 cycles. TCRdb ran MiXCR on the 5' RACE reads and lists one entry per CDR3 protein. Of over 600,000 distinct CDR3 sequences in the sample, 40% to 45% were seen once. Study-level results: Getting older went along with TCR beta diversity per million T cells dropping roughly linearly. Both naive CD4+ cell counts and diversity were greater in long-lived donors than in aged donors.

The gene calls are TRBV6-2 or TRBV6-3 and TRBJ2-1; TRBD2 aligns across 7 bases. Sequencing was carried out using blood. The clonotype originates from a man older than 75 in good health. CDR3 nucleotides: TGTGCCAGCAGTTACGCGGGAGCGGGGTCCTACAATGAGCAGTTCTTC. Its translation is CASSYAGAGSYNEQFF.